The 22 T cell receptor beta chains listed next were all sequenced from one sample in a study of PD-1 blockade in classical Hodgkin lymphoma. TCRdb's table, derived via immunoSEQ multiplex PCR, lists solely in-frame clones and lacks some. The sample holds around 26,000 clones, over 85% seen once. As for time point: newly diagnosed, previously untreated cHL patient sample. The source material was peripheral blood mononuclear cells (PBMCs). Receptors were obtained from a human donor with classical Hodgkin lymphoma.

V gene TRBV5-6 combines with J gene TRBJ2-2; TRBD2 aligns across 11 bases. This CDR3 spans 16 amino acids. CDR1 and CDR2 from the germline V gene are SGHDT and YYEEEE. V lost 2 bases, J lost 4 bases, and 4 bases stayed unmatched. Here the CDR3 reads CASSLLAGARTGELFF. The CDR3 nucleotides are TGTGCCAGCAGCTTACTAGCGGGGGCCCGCACCGGGGAGCTGTTTTTT.

The rearrangement joins TRBV5-1 to TRBJ2-5; the D is unclear. Looked up from germline, CDR1 is SGHRS and CDR2 is YFSETQ. V gave up 0 bases and J gave up 2 bases, with 5 bases separating them. The length of the CDR3 is 13 residues. The CDR3 reads CASSLGQQETQYF. CDR3 nucleotides: TGCGCCAGCAGCTTGGGTCAGCAAGAGACCCAGTACTTC.

This clone was observed once. This chain links TRBV7-2 with TRBJ2-3; TRBD2 agrees at 13 bases. Germline lookup yields CDR1 SGHTA and CDR2 FQGNSA. The length of the CDR3 is 18 residues. Trimming took 5 bases from V and 2 from J; bases not matched to a gene: 10. The CDR3 DNA is TGTGCCAGCAGCCTGGGAACTAGCGGGGGGGCGTACACAGATACGCAGTATTTT. As protein: CASSLGTSGGAYTDTQYF.

The chain recombines TRBV30 with TRBJ2-5; TRBD2 is a possible D gene (6 bases). Germline V gene sequence: CDR1 GTSNPN, CDR2 SVGIG (reference sequence). V gave up 3 bases and J gave up 2 bases, with 22 bases separating them. The CDR3 spans 17 residues. CDR3 nucleotide sequence: TGTGCCTGGAGGCCTCGTTTACGGGACTCGATACAAGAGACCCAGTACTTC. Protein product: CAWRPRLRDSIQETQYF.

This chain uses TRBV4-2 with TRBJ1-6; TRBD1 aligns across 9 bases. With 0 bases clipped from V and 1 base from J, the junction kept 4 bases outside the gene matches. The CDR3 is made up of 18 amino acids. CDR1 and CDR2 from the germline V gene are LGHNA and YNFKEQ. CDR3 residues: CASSQDKGQGSYNSPLHF. Written as DNA, the CDR3 is TGTGCCAGCAGCCAAGATAAGGGACAGGGATCCTATAATTCACCCCTCCACTTT.

CDR3 residues: CASSQDTGQYYEQYF. CDR3 bases: TGCGCCAGCAGCCAAGATACAGGACAGTACTACGAGCAGTACTTC. The chain combines TRBV4-3 with TRBJ2-7, with a possible D match to TRBD1 (6 bases). The germline V gene encodes CDR1 LGHNA and CDR2 YSLEER. The CDR3 has 15 amino acids. V was shortened by 0 bases and J by 3 bases, with 12 bases between the two germline ends.

This CDR3 is CASTLDDFSGNTIYF. The CDR3 DNA reads TGTGCCAGTACCCTGGACGACTTCTCTGGAAACACCATATATTTT. The chain combines TRBV19 with TRBJ1-3; D uncertain. Germline assignment: CDR1 LNHDA and CDR2 SQIVND (reference sequence). CDR3 length equals 15 residues. Trimming took off 7 bases at V and 0 bases at J, with 13 bases between the two ends.

The J gene is TRBJ2-3, the V gene TRBV25-1, with D uncertain. CDR1 and CDR2 from the germline V gene are MGHDK and SYGVNS. The CDR3 totals 11 residues. V shed 4 bases and J shed 8 bases, with 7 bases lying between them. For the CDR3, the DNA is TGTGCCAGCAGTGGACGAGTTACGCAGTATTTT. As protein: CASSGRVTQYF.

V is TRBV19 and J is TRBJ1-6; TRBD1 matches 9 bases. This CDR3 comprises 14 residues. Germline-derived CDR1 and CDR2 are LNHDA and SQIVND (reference sequence). The V segment lost 4 bases and the J segment 12 bases; nucleotides outside the gene matches: 7. The CDR3 nucleotides read TGTGCCAGTAGTACGACAGGGGGAAAGGGACCCCTCCACTTT. Translation gives CASSTTGGKGPLHF.

The chain is built from TRBV7-8 and TRBJ2-1; 9 nucleotides line up with TRBD2. The CDR3 has 18 residues. CDR1 is SGHVS, CDR2 FQNEAQ, per germline. J was trimmed by 6 bases and V by 5 bases; bases with no gene match: 17. CDR3 DNA sequence: TGTGCCAGCAGCCTCGGTCGGGGTTTACTAGCGGGCTCCAATGAGCAGTTCTTC. Protein: CASSLGRGLLAGSNEQFF.

The chain combines TRBV25-1 with TRBJ2-3; D unresolved. The CDR3 runs to 14 residues. Germline CDR1 reads MGHDK; CDR2 reads SYGVNS. V was pared by 2 bases and J by 3 bases, with 9 bases between. The DNA of the CDR3 is TGTGCCAGCAGTGAAAAGGGTACGACAGATACGCAGTATTTT. It encodes CASSEKGTTDTQYF.

V gene TRBV1 combines with J gene TRBJ2-7; no check of the table's D call, TRBD1, against the DNA was made. TRBV1 is noted as a pseudogene. The CDR3 is 14 residues long. The CDR3: CTSSQDRGTYEQYF. The CDR3 DNA follows: TGCACCAGCAGCCAAGACAGGGGCACCTACGAGCAGTACTTC.

The rearrangement uses TRBV28 and TRBJ2-7; 11 nucleotides line up with TRBD2. The CDR3 runs 14 residues. The J segment lost 3 bases and the V segment lost 8 bases, leaving 6 bases of the junction unmatched. Germline-derived CDR1 and CDR2 are MDHEN and SYDVKM. For the CDR3, the DNA is TGTGCCAGCTGTGCCGGGACTAGCGGCTACGAGCAGTACTTC. The encoded protein is CASCAGTSGYEQYF.

The chain carries TRBV5-4 and TRBJ2-2, with TRBD2 matching over 14 bases. Trimming cost V 4 bases and J 5 bases; bases outside gene matches: 7. Germline CDR1 reads SGHNT; CDR2 reads YYREEE (reference sequence). This CDR3 is 17 amino acids long. The CDR3 protein is CASSRGLAGVETGELFF. The CDR3 DNA reads TGTGCCAGCAGCCGGGGACTAGCGGGAGTGGAGACCGGGGAGCTGTTTTTT.

The chain recombines TRBV4-1 with TRBJ2-3; D is unclear. V was trimmed by 1 base and J by 0 bases, leaving 8 bases between them. Germline lookup yields CDR1 MGHRA and CDR2 YSYEKL. The length of the CDR3 is 15 residues. The CDR3 sequence: CASSQGRASTDTQYF. In DNA, the CDR3 is TGCGCCAGCAGCCAAGGACGGGCTAGCACAGATACGCAGTATTTT.

CDR3 residues: CASRTSGSSYNEQFF. DNA of the CDR3: TGTGCCAGCAGGACTAGCGGGAGTAGCTACAATGAGCAGTTCTTC. This chain connects TRBV6-5 to TRBJ2-1; TRBD2 aligns across 12 bases. Germline CDR1 is MNHEY and CDR2 is SVGAGI. The CDR3 runs to 15 residues. The J segment lost 3 bases and the V segment lost 6 bases, leaving 3 bases of the junction unmatched.

The chain uses TRBV7-2 and TRBJ2-1; a possible D gene is TRBD2 (7 bases). Germline loops: CDR1 SGHTA, CDR2 FQGNSA. With 5 bases removed from V and 6 bases from J, the gap between germline ends came to 23 bases. This CDR3 region has 17 residues. The CDR3 spells CASSRLAGAPWGNEQFF. The DNA of the CDR3 is TGTGCCAGCAGCCGACTGGCGGGGGCTCCCTGGGGCAATGAGCAGTTCTTC.

This chain joins TRBV2 and TRBJ2-7, with 14 nucleotides matching TRBD2. Per germline, CDR1 SNHLY and CDR2 FYNNEI. V trimming: 7 bases; J trimming: 1 base; junction bases outside the gene matches: 3. This CDR3 spans 15 amino acids. As DNA, the CDR3 is TGTGCCAGCAAAGGGACTAGCGGGGGTTCCTACGAGCAGTACTTC. Translation gives CASKGTSGGSYEQYF.

The CDR3 here is CAWRRDRGGEKLFF. CDR3 bases: TGTGCCTGGAGGAGGGACAGGGGGGGCGAAAAACTGTTTTTT. The chain recombines TRBV30 with TRBJ1-4; the match to TRBD1 covers 11 bases. V gave up 3 bases and J gave up 8 bases; unmatched junction bases: 5. Germline-derived CDR1 and CDR2 are GTSNPN and SVGIG (reference sequence). CDR3 length: 14 amino acids.

The chain joins TRBV7-3 to TRBJ2-3, with 10 nucleotides matching TRBD2. V was pared by 2 bases and J by 1 base, with 9 bases of the junction left unmatched. The CDR3 totals 18 residues. Per germline, CDR1 SGHTA and CDR2 FQGTGA. CDR3 loop: CASSLGPTSGKGTDTQYF. The CDR3 coding sequence is TGTGCCAGCAGCTTAGGCCCAACTAGCGGGAAGGGCACAGATACGCAGTATTTT.

The V gene is TRBV6-6, the J gene TRBJ2-7; weak D call: TRBD1 (5 bases). The CDR3 runs to 14 residues. Germline lookup yields CDR1 MNHNY and CDR2 SVGAGI (reference sequence). The V and J ends lost 0 bases and 3 bases respectively, with 9 bases between them. CDR3 amino acids: CASSYSAGNYEQYF. The CDR3 DNA reads TGTGCCAGCAGTTACTCGGCAGGGAACTACGAGCAGTACTTC.

The chain has TRBV30 and TRBJ1-2; perhaps TRBD1 as D (5 bases). V was pared by 0 bases and J by 0 bases, with 17 bases between. Germline V gene lookup returns CDR1 GTSNPN and CDR2 SVGIG (reference sequence). This CDR3 region has 17 residues. CDR3 amino acids: CAWSVDMGRLANYGYTF. The CDR3 DNA sequence: TGTGCCTGGAGTGTCGATATGGGGCGTTTAGCTAACTATGGCTACACCTTC.